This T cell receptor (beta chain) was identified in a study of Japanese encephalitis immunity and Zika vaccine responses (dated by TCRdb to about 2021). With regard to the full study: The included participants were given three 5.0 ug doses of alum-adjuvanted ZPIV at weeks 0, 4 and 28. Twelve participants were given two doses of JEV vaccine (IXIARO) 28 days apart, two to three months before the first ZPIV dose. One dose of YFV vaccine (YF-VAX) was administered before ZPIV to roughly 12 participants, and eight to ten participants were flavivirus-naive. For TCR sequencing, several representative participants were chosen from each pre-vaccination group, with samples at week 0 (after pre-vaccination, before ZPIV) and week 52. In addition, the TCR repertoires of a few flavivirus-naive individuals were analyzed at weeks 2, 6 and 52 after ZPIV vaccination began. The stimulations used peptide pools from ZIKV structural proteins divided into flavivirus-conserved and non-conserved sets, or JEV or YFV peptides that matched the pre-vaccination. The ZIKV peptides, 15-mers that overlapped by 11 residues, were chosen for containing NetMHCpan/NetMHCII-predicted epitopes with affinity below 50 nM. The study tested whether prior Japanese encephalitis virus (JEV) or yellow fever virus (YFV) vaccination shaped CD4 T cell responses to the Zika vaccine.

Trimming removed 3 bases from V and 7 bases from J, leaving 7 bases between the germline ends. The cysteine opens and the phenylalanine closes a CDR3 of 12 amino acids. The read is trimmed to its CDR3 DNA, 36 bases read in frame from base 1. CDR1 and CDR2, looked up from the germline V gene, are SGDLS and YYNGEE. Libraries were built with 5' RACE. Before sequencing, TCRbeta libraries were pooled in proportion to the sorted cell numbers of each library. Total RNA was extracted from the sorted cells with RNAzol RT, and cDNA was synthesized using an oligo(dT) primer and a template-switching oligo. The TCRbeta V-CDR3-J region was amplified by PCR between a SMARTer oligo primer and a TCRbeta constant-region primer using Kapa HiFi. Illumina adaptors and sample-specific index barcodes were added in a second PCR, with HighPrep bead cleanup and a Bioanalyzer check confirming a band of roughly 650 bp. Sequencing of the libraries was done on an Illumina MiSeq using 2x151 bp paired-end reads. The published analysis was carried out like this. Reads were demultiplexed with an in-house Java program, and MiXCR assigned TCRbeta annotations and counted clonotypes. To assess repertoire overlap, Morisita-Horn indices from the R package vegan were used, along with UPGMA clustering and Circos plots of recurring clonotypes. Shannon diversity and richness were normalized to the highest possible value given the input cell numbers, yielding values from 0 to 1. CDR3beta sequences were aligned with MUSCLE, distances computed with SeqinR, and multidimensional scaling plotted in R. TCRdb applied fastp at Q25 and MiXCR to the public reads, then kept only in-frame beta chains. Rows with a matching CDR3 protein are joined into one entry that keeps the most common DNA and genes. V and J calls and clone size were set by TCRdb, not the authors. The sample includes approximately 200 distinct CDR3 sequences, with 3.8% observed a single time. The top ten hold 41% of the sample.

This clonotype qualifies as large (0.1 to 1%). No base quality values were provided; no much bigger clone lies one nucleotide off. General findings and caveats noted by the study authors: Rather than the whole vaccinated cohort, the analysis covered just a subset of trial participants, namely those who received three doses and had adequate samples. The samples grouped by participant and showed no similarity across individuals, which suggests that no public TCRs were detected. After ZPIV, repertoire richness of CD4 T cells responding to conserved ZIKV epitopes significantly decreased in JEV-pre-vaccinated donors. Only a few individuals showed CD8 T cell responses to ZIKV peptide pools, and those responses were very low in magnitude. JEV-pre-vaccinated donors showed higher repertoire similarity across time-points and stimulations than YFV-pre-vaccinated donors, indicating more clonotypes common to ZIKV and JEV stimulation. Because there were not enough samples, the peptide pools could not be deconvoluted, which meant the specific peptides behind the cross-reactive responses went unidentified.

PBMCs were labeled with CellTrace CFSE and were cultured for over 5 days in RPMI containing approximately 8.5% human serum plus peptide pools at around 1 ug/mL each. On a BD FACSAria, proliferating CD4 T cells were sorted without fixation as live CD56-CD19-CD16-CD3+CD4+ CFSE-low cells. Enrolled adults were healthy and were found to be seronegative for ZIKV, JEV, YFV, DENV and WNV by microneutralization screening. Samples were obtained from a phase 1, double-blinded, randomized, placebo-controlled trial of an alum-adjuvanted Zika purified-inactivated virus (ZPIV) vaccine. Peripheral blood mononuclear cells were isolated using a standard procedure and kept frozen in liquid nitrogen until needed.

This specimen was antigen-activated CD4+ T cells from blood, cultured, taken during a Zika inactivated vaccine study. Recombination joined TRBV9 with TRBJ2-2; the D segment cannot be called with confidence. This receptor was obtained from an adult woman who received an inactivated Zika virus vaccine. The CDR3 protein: CASSAEGGELFF. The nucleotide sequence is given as TGTGCCAGCAGCGCGGAAGGCGGGGAGCTGTTTTTT. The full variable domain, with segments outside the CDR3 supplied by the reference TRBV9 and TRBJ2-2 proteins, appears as DSGVTQTPKHLITATGQRVTLRCSPRSGDLSVYWYQQSLDQGLQFLIQYYNGEERAKGNILERFSAQQFPDLHSELNLSSLELGDSALYFCASSAEGGELFFGEGSRLTVL.